These 9 T cell receptor beta chains were sequenced from one sample in a study of T cell responses to AZD1222 COVID-19 vaccine. Profiled with immunoSEQ multiplex PCR; TCRdb holds only in-frame clones, not every one. The sample consists of 75,000 to 95,000 clones, 90% of them appearing once. The sample in question was peripheral blood, obtained on day 0 of AZD1222 vaccination. These receptors all stem from an adult in good health.

The gene calls are TRBV5-6 and TRBJ1-4, with D possibly TRBD1 on 6 matching bases. The CDR3 runs 15 residues. V lost 0 bases and J 5 bases, leaving 11 bases between the germline ends. Germline V gives CDR1 SGHDT, CDR2 YYEEEE. The CDR3 DNA follows: TGTGCCAGCAGCTTGGTAGGACAGCAAAATGAAAAACTGTTTTTT. Protein sequence: CASSLVGQQNEKLFF.

The chain has TRBV6-5 and TRBJ1-2; perhaps TRBD1 as D (6 bases). Deletions cut 4 bases from V and 7 bases from J, with 19 bases between. CDR3 size: 15 residues. Germline CDR1 reads MNHEY; CDR2 reads SVGAGI. The CDR3 reads CASSSPRGWGPGYTF. CDR3 DNA sequence: TGTGCCAGCAGTTCCCCCCGAGGGTGGGGGCCTGGCTACACCTTC.

The chain links TRBV13 to TRBJ1-1; D perhaps matches TRBD1 (5 bases). The CDR3 contains 13 residues. From germline, CDR1 is PRHDT and CDR2 FYEKMQ (reference sequence). The ends were cut back, 5 bases at V and 4 bases at J, with 11 bases in the middle. The CDR3 bases are TGTGCCAGCAGCCGGTCAGGGAGCACTGAAGCTTTCTTT. It is translated as CASSRSGSTEAFF.

The chain is built from TRBV9 and TRBJ2-7; perhaps TRBD2 as D (6 bases). Germline V gives CDR1 SGDLS, CDR2 YYNGEE. Between the trimmed V and J ends, which lost 3 bases and 7 bases, there was a span of 8 bases. This CDR3 is built from 11 residues. CDR3 in DNA: TGTGCCAGCAGCGGCCGGGGGGAGCAGTACTTC. The encoded protein is CASSGRGEQYF.

The chain joins TRBV9 to TRBJ2-5; TRBD1 is a possible D gene (6 bases). CDR1 and CDR2 (germline): SGDLS, YYNGEE. This CDR3 comprises 14 residues. V shed 4 bases and J shed 1 base, with 11 bases lying between them. CDR3 sequence (DNA): TGTGCCAGCAGCCCCCGGACAGCCCAAGAGACCCAGTACTTC. It is translated as CASSPRTAQETQYF.

This CDR3 is CAWSEDANQPQHF. The CDR3 nucleotides are TGTGCCTGGAGTGAAGACGCAAATCAGCCCCAGCATTTT. The chain joins TRBV30 to TRBJ1-5; D gene ambiguous. The CDR3 is 13 amino acids. The germline CDR1 and CDR2 sequences are GTSNPN and SVGIG (reference sequence). V shed 1 base and J shed 4 bases, with 8 bases lying between them.

The V and J genes are TRBV13 and TRBJ2-3; possibly TRBD2 for D (5 bases). The CDR3 totals 13 residues. Germline V lookup: CDR1 PRHDT, CDR2 FYEKMQ (reference sequence). The V end lost 7 bases, the J end lost 5 bases, and 13 bases lay between the germline ends. The CDR3 loop reads CASIAWAGDTQYF. DNA for the CDR3: TGTGCCAGCATAGCCTGGGCGGGAGATACGCAGTATTTT.

The V call is TRBV6-2 or TRBV6-3, the J call TRBJ1-1; 9 bases agree with TRBD1. CDR3 length: 16 residues. After removal of 6 bases from V and 3 bases from J, the junction contained 11 bases not matched to a gene. Germline V lookup: CDR1 MNHEY, CDR2 SVGEGT. The CDR3 loop is CASSQRTGGYDTEAFF. In DNA form, the CDR3 reads TGTGCCAGCAGCCAGAGAACAGGGGGCTACGACACTGAAGCTTTCTTT.

This chain joins TRBV6-5 and TRBJ2-1, with 10 positions matching TRBD2. J gave up 8 bases and V 8 bases, and 6 bases lay outside the gene matches. Germline CDR1 reads MNHEY; CDR2 reads SVGAGI. CDR3 length: 13 residues. The CDR3 sequence: CASGTSGNDEQFF. CDR3 DNA sequence: TGTGCCAGCGGTACTAGCGGGAACGATGAGCAGTTCTTC.